The text below deals with one T cell receptor (beta chain). The data originate from a study of control samples from healthy donors and cancer patients. Measured with immunoSEQ multiplex PCR; TCRdb has only the in-frame clones, and not every one. The sample contains about 150,000 clones, approximately 94% of which appear only once. V was shortened by 4 bases and J by 5 bases, with 15 bases between the two germline ends. The CDR3 has 15 residues. Germline CDR1 SEHNR, CDR2 FQNEAQ (reference sequence). What was sequenced was blood. This chain connects TRBV7-9 to TRBJ2-1; TRBD2 is a possible D gene (6 bases). The source of this sequence is a man between 18 and 35 years old in good health. CDR3 amino acids: CASSSIRGTHNEQFF. CDR3 sequence (DNA): TGTGCCAGCAGCTCTATACGCGGGACCCACAATGAGCAGTTCTTC.